The entry that follows covers one T cell receptor beta chain sequence. These data originate in a study of control samples from healthy donors and cancer patients. This CDR3 spans 14 amino acids. V was shortened by 6 bases and J by 8 bases, with 16 bases between the two germline ends. CDR1 and CDR2 (germline): SNHLY, FYNNEI. Assay used: immunoSEQ multiplex PCR; TCRdb lists only in-frame clones, some missing. The table has some 120,000 clones, approximately 94% seen once. The TCR comes from a man aged 30-40 years in good health. The sequenced material came from blood. The chain combines TRBV2 with TRBJ1-4; D unresolved. CDR3 loop: CASRPVQGYEKLFF. DNA of the CDR3: TGTGCCAGCAGACCGGTCCAAGGGTACGAAAAACTGTTTTTT.